Shown below are 4 T cell receptor beta chains from a single sample sequenced in a study of STAT3 mutations in large granular lymphocyte leukemia. Study-wide results and limits: At least one immunodominant TCR beta clonotype appeared in every T-cell large granular lymphocyte leukemia patient.

Antigens for these TCRs are unknown. Clones were read by immunoSEQ multiplex PCR, and TCRdb kept only the in-frame ones, dropping some. Of 10,000 or so clones in the sample, 76% were seen once. Sequenced input: peripheral blood mononuclear cells. The origin of the receptors is a man aged 55 to 69 with T-cell large granular lymphocyte leukemia. Some clones in this sample may be carry-over from other donors' samples.

Remarks on this clone: It is likely a read error, because the conserved phenylalanine at the end of the CDR3 is missing. The DNA is left out, because the CDR3 cannot be placed on it with certainty; the CDR3 is given as TCRdb lists it. V gene TRBV30 combines with J gene TRBJ2-7. The CDR3 has 12 amino acids, counting both end residues. Germline V lookup: CDR1 GTSNPN, CDR2 SVGIG (reference sequence). This chain's CDR3 is CAWSATGSKKGC.

V usage is TRBV30 and J usage is TRBJ1-4; no clear D gene. V lost 4 bases and J lost 8, with 17 bases in between. The CDR3 loop spans 14 amino acids. Per the germline V gene, CDR1 is GTSNPN and CDR2 is SVGIG (reference sequence). CDR3 residues: CAWIPPLHQEKLFF. DNA of the CDR3: TGTGCCTGGATCCCTCCCCTTCACCAGGAAAAACTGTTTTTT.

The chain links TRBV5-1 to TRBJ1-4; a possible D gene is TRBD1 (6 bases). The CDR3 has 16 amino acids. Germline V gene sequence: CDR1 SGHRS, CDR2 YFSETQ. The V end was cut by 2 bases, the J end by 5 bases, with 16 bases between. The CDR3 DNA follows: TGCGCCAGCAGCTTAACTTCGGACAGAGGAAATGAAAAACTGTTTTTT. Translated, it gives CASSLTSDRGNEKLFF.

The V call is TRBV20-1, the J call TRBJ2-1; D is uncertain. Trimming took 6 bases from V and 7 from J, leaving 10 bases between them. CDR3 size: 11 residues. Germline assignment: CDR1 DFQATT and CDR2 SNEGSKA (reference sequence). In DNA, the CDR3 is TGCAGTGCAGGGTTCGAGAATGAGCAGTTCTTC. Translation: CSAGFENEQFF.